The 6 T cell receptor beta chains listed next were all sequenced from one sample in a study of vaccination effects on CD4 cells after COVID-19. The table came from immunoSEQ multiplex PCR; TCRdb's copy has only in-frame clones and leaves some out. The sample consists of about 57,000 clones, nearly 80% of them appearing once. These receptors' antigens are unknown. At the end of 9 to 11 days of culture, CD4+ T cells were isolated. The participants, recipients of two vaccine doses, got either BNT162b2 or mRNA-1273. Sequenced here: CD4+ T cells from PBMCs cultured without peptide, sampled after COVID-19 vaccination. The receptors come from a human donor who received a COVID-19 vaccine.

The gene calls are TRBV5-6 and TRBJ2-1; D might be TRBD2 (6 bases). This CDR3 is built from 15 residues. Germline lookup yields CDR1 SGHDT and CDR2 YYEEEE. V was pared by 4 bases and J by 5 bases, with 16 bases between. As DNA, the CDR3 is TGTGCCAGCAGCCCTGGGGGGACCAGAAACAATGAGCAGTTCTTC. The encoded protein is CASSPGGTRNNEQFF.

This chain links TRBV19 with TRBJ2-1; 8 bases line up with TRBD2. Germline assignment: CDR1 LNHDA and CDR2 SQIVND (reference sequence). J lost 9 bases, V lost 10 bases, and 14 bases had no gene match. This CDR3 spans 14 amino acids. The CDR3 sequence: CATCKSPAGGEQFF. CDR3 sequence (DNA): TGTGCCACCTGTAAGTCACCTGCGGGGGGTGAGCAGTTCTTC. Using reference TRBV19 and TRBJ2-1 for the parts outside the CDR3, the full variable domain is DGGITQSPKYLFRKEGQNVTLSCEQNLNHDAMYWYRQDPGQGLRLIYYSQIVNDFQKGDIAEGYSVSREKKESFPLTVTSAQKNPTAFYLCATCKSPAGGEQFFGPGTRLTVL.

The rearrangement uses TRBV5-5 and TRBJ2-6; 7 bases are shared with TRBD2. Germline trimming cut 1 base from V and 3 bases from J; bases unmatched to any gene: 1. Germline lookup yields CDR1 SGHKS and CDR2 YYEKEE (reference sequence). This CDR3 spans 15 amino acids. The CDR3 coding sequence is TGTGCCAGCAGCTTGCCGGGGGGTGGGGCCAACGTCCTGACTTTC. This sequence encodes CASSLPGGGANVLTF.

The V and J genes are TRBV24-1 and TRBJ1-1; D remains unclear. Deletions cut 3 bases from V and 0 bases from J, with 4 bases between. In germline, CDR1 is KGHDR, CDR2 SFDVKD. This CDR3 spans 13 amino acids. The CDR3 spells CATSDGMNTEAFF. CDR3 DNA: TGTGCCACCAGTGATGGAATGAACACTGAAGCTTTCTTT.

The chain combines TRBV4-3 with TRBJ2-7, with D possibly TRBD2 on 7 matching bases. Germline V gives CDR1 LGHNA, CDR2 YSLEER. The CDR3 has 14 amino acids. Trimming left V 4 bases short and J 3 bases short, with 13 bases between. Here the CDR3 reads CASSRGGEIYEQYF. The CDR3 nucleotides are TGCGCCAGCAGCCGAGGGGGGGAAATCTACGAGCAGTACTTC.

This clone was counted a few times. CDR3 amino acids: CSVAEPYGYTF. CDR3 coding DNA: TGCAGCGTTGCCGAACCCTATGGCTACACCTTC. The rearrangement links TRBV29-1 to TRBJ1-2; D not certain. The CDR3 length is 11 residues. V was shortened by 4 bases and J by 4 bases, with 7 bases between the two germline ends. The germline V gene encodes CDR1 SQVTM and CDR2 ANQGSEA.